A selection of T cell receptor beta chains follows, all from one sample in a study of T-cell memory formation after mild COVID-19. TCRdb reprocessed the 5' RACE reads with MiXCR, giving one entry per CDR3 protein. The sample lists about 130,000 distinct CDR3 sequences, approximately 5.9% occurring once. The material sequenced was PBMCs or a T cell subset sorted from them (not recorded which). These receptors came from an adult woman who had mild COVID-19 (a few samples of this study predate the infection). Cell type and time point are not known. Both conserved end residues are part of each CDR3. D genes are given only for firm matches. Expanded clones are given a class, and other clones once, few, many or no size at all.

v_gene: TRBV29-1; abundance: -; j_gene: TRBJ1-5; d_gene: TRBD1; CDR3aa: CSVAAGGPNQPQHF
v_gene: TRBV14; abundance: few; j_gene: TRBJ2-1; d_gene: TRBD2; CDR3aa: CASSQALAGTNEQFF
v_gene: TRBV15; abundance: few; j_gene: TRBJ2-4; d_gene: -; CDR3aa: CATSSLRSNIQYF
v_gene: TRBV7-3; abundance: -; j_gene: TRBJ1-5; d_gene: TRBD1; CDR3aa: CASSRTGQGNQPQHF
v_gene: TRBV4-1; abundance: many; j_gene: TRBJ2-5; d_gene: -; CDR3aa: CASSQTDGGETQYF
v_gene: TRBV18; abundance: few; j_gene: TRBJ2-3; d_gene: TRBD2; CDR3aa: CASSSVSGGRHRDTQYF
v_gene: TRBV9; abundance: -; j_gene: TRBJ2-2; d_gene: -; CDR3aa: CASSVTVGAGELFF
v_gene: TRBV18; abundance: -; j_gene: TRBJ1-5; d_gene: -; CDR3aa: CASSPDQGRSQPQHF
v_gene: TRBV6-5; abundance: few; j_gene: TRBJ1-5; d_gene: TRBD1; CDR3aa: CASSYDRAQPQHF
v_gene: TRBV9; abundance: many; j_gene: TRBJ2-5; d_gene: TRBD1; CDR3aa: CASSEEQGGGETQYF
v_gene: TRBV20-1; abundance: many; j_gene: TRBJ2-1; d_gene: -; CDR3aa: CSASPTGGEQFF
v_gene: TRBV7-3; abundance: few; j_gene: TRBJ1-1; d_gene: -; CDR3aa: CASSLLPDLRGNTEAFF
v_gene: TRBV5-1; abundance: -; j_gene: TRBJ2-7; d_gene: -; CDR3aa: CASKATASYEQYF
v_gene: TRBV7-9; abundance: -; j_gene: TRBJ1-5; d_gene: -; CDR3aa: CASSLSGARQPQHF
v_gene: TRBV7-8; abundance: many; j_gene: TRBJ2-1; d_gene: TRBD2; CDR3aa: CASSFPIAGTSSYNEQFF
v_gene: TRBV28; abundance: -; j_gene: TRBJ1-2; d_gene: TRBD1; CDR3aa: CASSPTGGWGYGYTF
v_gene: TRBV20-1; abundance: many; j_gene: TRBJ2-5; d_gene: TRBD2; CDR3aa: CSASGLAGETQYF
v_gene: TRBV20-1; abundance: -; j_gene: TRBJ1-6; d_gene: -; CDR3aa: CSARDAGKNSPLHF
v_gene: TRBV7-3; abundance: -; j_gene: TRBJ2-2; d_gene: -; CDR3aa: CASSLVADRLTGELFF
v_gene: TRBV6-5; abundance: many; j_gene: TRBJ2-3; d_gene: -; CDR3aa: CASSYQWFAGRTDTQYF
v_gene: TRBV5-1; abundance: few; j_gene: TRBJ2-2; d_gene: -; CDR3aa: CASSSALALRGTGELFF
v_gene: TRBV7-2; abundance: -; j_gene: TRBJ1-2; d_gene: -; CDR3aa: CASSLEWTNYGYTF
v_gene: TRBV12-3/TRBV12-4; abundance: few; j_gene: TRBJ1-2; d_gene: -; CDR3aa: CASSPPGVRDYGYTF
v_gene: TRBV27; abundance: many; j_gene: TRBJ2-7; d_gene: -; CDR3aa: CASSLVYNVEQYF
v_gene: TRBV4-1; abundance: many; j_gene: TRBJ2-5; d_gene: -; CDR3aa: CASSQGAKETQYF
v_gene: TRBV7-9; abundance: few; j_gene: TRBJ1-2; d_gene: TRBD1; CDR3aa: CASSLTNRGHSGGYTF
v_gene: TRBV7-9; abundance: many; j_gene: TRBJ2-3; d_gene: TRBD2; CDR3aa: CASSLTPEGLRTDTQYF
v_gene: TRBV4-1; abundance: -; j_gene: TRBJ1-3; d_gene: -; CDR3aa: CASSQVRGTSGNTIYF
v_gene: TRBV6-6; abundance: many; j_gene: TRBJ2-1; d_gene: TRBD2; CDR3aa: CASSYGGLPPDNEQFF
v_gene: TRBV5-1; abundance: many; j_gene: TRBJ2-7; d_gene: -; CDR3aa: CASRTTGAGLYEQYF
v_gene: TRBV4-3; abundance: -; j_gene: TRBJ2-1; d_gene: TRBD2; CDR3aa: CASSQGLAGDNEQFF
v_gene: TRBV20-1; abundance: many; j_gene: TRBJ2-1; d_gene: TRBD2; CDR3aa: CSATRTSGASSSYNEQFF
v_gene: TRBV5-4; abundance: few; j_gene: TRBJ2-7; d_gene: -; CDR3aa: CASSSQDEQYF
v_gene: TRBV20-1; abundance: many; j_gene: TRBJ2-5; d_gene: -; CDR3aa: CSALHRGPSGETQYF
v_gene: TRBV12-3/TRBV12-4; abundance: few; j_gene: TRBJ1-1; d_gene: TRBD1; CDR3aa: CASSLVKRWDRGRDTEAFF
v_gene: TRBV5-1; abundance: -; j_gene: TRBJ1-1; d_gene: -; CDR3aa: CASSQRQDPATEAFF
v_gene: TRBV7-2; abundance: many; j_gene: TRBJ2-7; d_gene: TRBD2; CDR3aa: CASSLALGSGGRSYEQYF
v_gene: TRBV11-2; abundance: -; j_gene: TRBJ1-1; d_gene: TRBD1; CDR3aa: CASSLTGGTYEAFF
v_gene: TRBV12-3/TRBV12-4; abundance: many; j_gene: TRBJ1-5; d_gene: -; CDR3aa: CASSFRAQYDQPQHF
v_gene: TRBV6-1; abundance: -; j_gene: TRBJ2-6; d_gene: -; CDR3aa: CASSTGSSGANVLTF